The clone carrying this T cell receptor beta chain has only one observation. The entry originates in a study of blood T cell repertoires in COVID-19. Whole-study context: Acute and convalescent COVID-19 specimens originated in the United States, Italy and Spain. Nucleic acid was either cDNA or gDNA, and it came from T cells, B-cell-depleted T cells, or PBMCs.

Repertoires were generated with immunoSEQ multiplex PCR, while TCRdb's copy carries only in-frame clones and drops some. The table records around 41,000 clones, approximately 90% of them present only once. Input material: peripheral blood. This clonotype originated in a human donor in a cohort sampled during active COVID-19.

DNA of the CDR3: TGTGCCAGCAGCTTAGCGGAGGGAGAGACCCAGTACTTC. Translation: CASSLAEGETQYF. The chain employs TRBV7-8 and TRBJ2-5; possibly TRBD2 for D (6 bases). The CDR3 totals 13 residues. The ends were cut back, 0 bases at V and 4 bases at J, with 6 bases in the middle. Germline V gene sequence: CDR1 SGHVS, CDR2 FQNEAQ.